This TCR beta chain was found in a study of cytomegalovirus exposure and HLA in healthy donors. Overall study: Early released data comprised some 91 million unique TCRs from HLA-typed donors. Study-level results: Presence/absence analyses treated sequencing depth as roughly uniform across donors. Later on, an analysis tied approximately 17,000 TCR beta sequences to HLA alleles at 0.05 false discovery rate.

It was with 60 Vbeta and 13 Jbeta primers that the PCR ran. Generated by immunoSEQ multiplex PCR, the TCRdb table keeps only in-frame clones and is missing some. The sample has 100,000 to 150,000 clones; under 85% are singletons. V shed 4 bases and J 5 bases; nucleotides not matched to a gene: 8. Per the germline V gene, CDR1 is SGDLS and CDR2 is YYNGEE. The CDR3 totals 14 residues. Notes on this clone: Its antigen is currently unknown.

Sequencing input: PBMCs. The sequence was obtained from a boy younger than 18 in good health and CMV-seronegative. The chain has TRBV9 and TRBJ2-5, with TRBD1 matching 7 bases. CDR3 DNA sequence: TGTGCCAGCAGCCGGACCACAGGGGCCGAGACCCAGTACTTC. Amino acid sequence: CASSRTTGAETQYF.